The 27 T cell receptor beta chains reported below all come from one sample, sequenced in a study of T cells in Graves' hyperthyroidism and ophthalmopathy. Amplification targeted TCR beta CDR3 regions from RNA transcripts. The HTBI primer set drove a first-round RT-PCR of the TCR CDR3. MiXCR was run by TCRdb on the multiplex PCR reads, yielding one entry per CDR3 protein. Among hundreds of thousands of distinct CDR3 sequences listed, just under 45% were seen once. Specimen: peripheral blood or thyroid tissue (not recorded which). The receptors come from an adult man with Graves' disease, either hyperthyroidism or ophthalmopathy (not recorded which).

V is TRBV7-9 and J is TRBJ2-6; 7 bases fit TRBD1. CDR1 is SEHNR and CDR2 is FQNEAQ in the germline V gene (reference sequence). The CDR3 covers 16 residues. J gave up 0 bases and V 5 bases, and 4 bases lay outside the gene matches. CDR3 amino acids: CASSETGVSGANVLTF. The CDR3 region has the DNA TGTGCCAGCAGCGAAACAGGGGTCTCTGGGGCCAACGTCCTGACTTTC.

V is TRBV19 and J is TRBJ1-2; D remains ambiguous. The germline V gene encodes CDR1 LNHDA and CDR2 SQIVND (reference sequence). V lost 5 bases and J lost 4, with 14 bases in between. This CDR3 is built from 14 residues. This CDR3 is CASSSANRFYGYTF. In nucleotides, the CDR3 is TGTGCCAGTAGTTCCGCTAACAGATTCTATGGCTACACCTTC.

The CDR3 is CASGSRASGANVLTF. The DNA of the CDR3 is TGTGCCAGCGGTTCACGTGCCTCTGGGGCCAACGTCCTGACTTTC. The V and J genes are TRBV10-3 and TRBJ2-6; no clear D gene. Germline V gives CDR1 ENHRY, CDR2 SYGVKD. This CDR3 is built from 15 residues. V was clipped by 10 bases and J by 0 bases, with 13 bases between them.

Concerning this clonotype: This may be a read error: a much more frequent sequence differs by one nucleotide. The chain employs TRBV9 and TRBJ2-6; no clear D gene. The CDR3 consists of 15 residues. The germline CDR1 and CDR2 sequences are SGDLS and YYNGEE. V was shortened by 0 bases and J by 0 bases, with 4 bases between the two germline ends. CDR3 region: CASSVEGSGANVLTF. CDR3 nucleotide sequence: TGTGCCAGCAGCGTAGAGGGCTCTGGGGCCAACGTCCTGACTTTC.

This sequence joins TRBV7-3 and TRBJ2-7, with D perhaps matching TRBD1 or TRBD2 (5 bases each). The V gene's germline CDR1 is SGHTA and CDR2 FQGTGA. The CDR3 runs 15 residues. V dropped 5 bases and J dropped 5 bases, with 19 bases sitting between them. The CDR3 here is CASSPAGTRGHEQYF. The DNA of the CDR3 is TGTGCCAGCAGCCCCGCCGGGACCCGGGGCCACGAGCAGTACTTC.

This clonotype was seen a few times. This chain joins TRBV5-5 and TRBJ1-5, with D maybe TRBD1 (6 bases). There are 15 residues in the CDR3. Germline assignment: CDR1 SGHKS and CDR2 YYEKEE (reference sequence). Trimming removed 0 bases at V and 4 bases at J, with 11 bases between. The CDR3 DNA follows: TGTGCCAGCAGCTTGGATGCAGGGGTGAATCAGCCCCAGCATTTT. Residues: CASSLDAGVNQPQHF.

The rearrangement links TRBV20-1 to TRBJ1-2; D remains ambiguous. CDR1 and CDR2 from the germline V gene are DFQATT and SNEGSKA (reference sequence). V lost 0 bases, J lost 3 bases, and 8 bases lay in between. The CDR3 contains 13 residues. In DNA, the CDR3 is TGCAGTGCTAGAGACACTATCGACTATGGCTACACCTTC. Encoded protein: CSARDTIDYGYTF.

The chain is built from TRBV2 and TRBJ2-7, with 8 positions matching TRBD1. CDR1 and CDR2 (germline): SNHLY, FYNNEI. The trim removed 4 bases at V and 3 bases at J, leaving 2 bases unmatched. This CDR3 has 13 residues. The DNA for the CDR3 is TGTGCCAGCAGTGGACAGGGGATCTACGAGCAGTACTTC. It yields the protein CASSGQGIYEQYF.

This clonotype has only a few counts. The CDR3 DNA follows: TGCAGTGCTAGCCCCGTGGGACTAGCGGGATCCGAGCAGTACTTC. Translated, it gives CSASPVGLAGSEQYF. The rearrangement links TRBV20-1 to TRBJ2-7; 13 bases line up with TRBD2. The CDR3 is 15 residues long. V lost 3 bases, J lost 6 bases, and 8 bases stayed unmatched. The germline CDR1 and CDR2 sequences are DFQATT and SNEGSKA (reference sequence).

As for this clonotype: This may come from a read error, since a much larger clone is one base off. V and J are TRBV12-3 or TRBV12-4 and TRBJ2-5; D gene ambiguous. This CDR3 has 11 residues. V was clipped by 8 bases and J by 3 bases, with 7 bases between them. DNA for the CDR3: TGTGCCAGCCCTCAGGAAGAGACCCAGTACTTC. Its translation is CASPQEETQYF.

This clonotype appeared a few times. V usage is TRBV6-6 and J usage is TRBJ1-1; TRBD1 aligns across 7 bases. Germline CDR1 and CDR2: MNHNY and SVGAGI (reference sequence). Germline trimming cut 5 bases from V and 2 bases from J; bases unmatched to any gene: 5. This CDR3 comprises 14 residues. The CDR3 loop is CASSNYRGNTEAFF. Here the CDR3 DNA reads TGTGCCAGCAGTAATTACAGGGGTAACACTGAAGCTTTCTTT.

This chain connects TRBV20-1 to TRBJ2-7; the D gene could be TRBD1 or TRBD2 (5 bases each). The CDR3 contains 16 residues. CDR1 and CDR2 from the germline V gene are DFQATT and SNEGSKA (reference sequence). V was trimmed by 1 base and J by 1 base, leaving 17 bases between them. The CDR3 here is CSARGVRGHSSYEQYF. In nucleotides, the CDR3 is TGCAGTGCTAGAGGTGTGAGGGGCCACAGTTCCTACGAGCAGTACTTC.

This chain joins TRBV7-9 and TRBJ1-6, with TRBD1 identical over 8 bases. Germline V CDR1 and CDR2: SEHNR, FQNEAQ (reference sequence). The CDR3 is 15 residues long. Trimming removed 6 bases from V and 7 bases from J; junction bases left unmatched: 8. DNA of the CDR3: TGTGCCAGCAGTTACTCGGGACAGGCCAATTCACCCCTCCACTTT. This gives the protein CASSYSGQANSPLHF. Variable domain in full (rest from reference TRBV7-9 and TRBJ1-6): DTGVSQNPRHKITKRGQNVTFRCDPISEHNRLYWYRQTLGQGPEFLTYFQNEAQLEKSRLLSDRFSAERPKGSFSTLEIQRTEQGDSAMYLCASSYSGQANSPLHFGNGTRLTVT.

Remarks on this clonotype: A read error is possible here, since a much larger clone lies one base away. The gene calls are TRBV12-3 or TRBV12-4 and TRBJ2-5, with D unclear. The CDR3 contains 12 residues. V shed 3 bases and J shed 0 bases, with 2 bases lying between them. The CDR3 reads CASSFDQETQYF. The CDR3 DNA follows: TGTGCCAGCAGTTTCGACCAAGAGACCCAGTACTTC.

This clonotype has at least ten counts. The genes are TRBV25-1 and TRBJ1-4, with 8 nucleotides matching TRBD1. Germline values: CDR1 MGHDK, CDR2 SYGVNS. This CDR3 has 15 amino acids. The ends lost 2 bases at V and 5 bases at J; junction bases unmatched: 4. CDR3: CASSERTGWNEKLFF. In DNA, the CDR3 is TGTGCCAGCAGTGAAAGGACAGGGTGGAATGAAAAACTGTTTTTT.

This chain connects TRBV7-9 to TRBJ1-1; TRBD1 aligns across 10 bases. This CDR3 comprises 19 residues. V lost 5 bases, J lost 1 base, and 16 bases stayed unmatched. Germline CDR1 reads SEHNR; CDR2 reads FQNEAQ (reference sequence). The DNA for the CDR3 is TGTGCCAGCAGCCCCGTCCCGGGACAGGGGAAAGTAGGGAACACTGAAGCTTTCTTT. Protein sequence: CASSPVPGQGKVGNTEAFF. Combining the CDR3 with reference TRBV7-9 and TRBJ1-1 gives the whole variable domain DTGVSQNPRHKITKRGQNVTFRCDPISEHNRLYWYRQTLGQGPEFLTYFQNEAQLEKSRLLSDRFSAERPKGSFSTLEIQRTEQGDSAMYLCASSPVPGQGKVGNTEAFFGQGTRLTVV.

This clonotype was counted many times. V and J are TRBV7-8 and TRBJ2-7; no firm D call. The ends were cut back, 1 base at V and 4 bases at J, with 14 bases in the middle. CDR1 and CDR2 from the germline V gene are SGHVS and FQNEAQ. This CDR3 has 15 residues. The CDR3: CASSLGTGPWYEQYF. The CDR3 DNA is TGTGCCAGCAGCTTAGGGACCGGACCTTGGTACGAGCAGTACTTC. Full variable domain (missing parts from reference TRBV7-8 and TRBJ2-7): GAGVSQSPRYKVAKRGQDVALRCDPISGHVSLFWYQQALGQGPEFLTYFQNEAQLDKSGLPSDRFFAERPEGSVSTLKIQRTQQEDSAVYLCASSLGTGPWYEQYFGPGTRLTVT.

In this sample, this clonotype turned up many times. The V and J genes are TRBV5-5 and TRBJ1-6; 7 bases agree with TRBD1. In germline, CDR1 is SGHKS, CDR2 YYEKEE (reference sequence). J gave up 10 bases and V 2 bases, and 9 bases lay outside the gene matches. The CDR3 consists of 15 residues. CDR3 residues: CASSFTGTVGSPLHF. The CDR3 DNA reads TGTGCCAGCAGCTTTACCGGGACAGTGGGGTCACCCCTCCACTTT. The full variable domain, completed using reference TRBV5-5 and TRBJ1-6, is DAGVTQSPTHLIKTRGQQVTLRCSPISGHKSVSWYQQVLGQGPQFIFQYYEKEERGRGNFPDRFSARQFPNYSSELNVNALLLGDSALYLCASSFTGTVGSPLHFGNGTRLTVT.

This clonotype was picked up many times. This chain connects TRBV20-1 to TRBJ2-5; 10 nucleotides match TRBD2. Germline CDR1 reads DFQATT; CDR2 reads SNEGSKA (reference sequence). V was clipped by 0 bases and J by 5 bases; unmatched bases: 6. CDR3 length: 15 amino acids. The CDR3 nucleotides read TGCAGTGCTAGAGATCGAGCGGGGGGGAGGGAGACCCAGTACTTC. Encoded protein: CSARDRAGGRETQYF.

The CDR3 nucleotides read TGTGCCAGCAGCCCCATGGGGGGCGAGCAGTACTTC. This translates into CASSPMGGEQYF. The rearrangement links TRBV11-2 to TRBJ2-7; a possible D gene is TRBD2 (6 bases). Germline lookup yields CDR1 SGHAT and CDR2 FQNNGV. This CDR3 has 12 amino acids. V lost 5 bases to trimming and J lost 6 bases, with 11 bases between them.

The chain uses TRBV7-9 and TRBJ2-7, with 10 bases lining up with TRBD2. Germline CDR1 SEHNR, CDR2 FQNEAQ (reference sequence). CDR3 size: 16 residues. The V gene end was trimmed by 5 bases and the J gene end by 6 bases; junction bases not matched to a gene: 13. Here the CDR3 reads CASSQEGSGRASEQYF. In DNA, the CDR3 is TGTGCCAGCAGCCAAGAGGGGAGCGGGAGGGCCTCCGAGCAGTACTTC.

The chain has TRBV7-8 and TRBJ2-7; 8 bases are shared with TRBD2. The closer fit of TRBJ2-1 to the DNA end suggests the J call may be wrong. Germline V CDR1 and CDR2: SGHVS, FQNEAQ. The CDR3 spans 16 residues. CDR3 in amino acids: CASSRLAGRTRNEQFF. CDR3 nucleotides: TGTGCCAGCAGCCGTCTAGCGGGCAGAACGAGGAATGAGCAGTTCTTC.

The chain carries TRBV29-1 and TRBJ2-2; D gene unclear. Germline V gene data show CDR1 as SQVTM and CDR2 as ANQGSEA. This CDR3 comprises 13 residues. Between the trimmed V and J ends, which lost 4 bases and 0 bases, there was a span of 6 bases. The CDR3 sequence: CSVVGANTGELFF. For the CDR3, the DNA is TGCAGCGTTGTGGGCGCGAACACCGGGGAGCTGTTTTTT.

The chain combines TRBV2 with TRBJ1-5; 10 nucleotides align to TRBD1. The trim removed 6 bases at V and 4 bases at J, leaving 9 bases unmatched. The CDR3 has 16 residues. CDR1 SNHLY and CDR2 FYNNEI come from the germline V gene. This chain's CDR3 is CASRITSGQGNQPQHF. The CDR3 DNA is TGTGCCAGCAGAATTACGTCGGGACAGGGGAATCAGCCCCAGCATTTT.

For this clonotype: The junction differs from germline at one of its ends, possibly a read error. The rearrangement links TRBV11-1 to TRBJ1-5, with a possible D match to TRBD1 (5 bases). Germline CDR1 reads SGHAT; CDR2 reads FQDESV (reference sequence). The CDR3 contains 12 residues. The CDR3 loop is CAISPGTQPQHF. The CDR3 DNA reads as TGTGCCATCAGCCCAGGGACTCAGCCCCAGCATTTT.

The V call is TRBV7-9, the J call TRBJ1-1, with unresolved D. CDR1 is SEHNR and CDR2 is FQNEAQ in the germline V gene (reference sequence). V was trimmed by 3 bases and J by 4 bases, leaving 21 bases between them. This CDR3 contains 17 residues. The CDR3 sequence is CASSLIPRRKGSTEAFF. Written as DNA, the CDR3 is TGTGCCAGCAGCTTGATACCGCGACGCAAAGGAAGCACTGAAGCTTTCTTT.

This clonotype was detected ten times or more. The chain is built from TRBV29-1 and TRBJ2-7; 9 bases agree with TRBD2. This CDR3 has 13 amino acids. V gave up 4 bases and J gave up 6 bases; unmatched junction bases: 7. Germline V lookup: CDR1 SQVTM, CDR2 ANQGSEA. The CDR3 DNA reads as TGCAGCGTTGTGGTTAGCGGGAGATCCGAGCAGTACTTC. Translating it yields CSVVVSGRSEQYF.